The 15 T cell receptor beta chains below were found in one sample sequenced in a study of memory CD4+ T cells and cytomegalovirus serostatus. The sort gate was single viable CD3+CD4+CD8-CD45RO+ cells for memory CD4+ T cells. Profiling relied on immunoSEQ multiplex PCR, and the TCRdb table lists in-frame clones only, not all of them. The sample carries about 82,000 clones, 65% to 85% recorded once. Sequenced material: memory CD4+ T cells from blood. The receptors derive from an adult in good health and CMV-seronegative.

The V call is TRBV5-8, the J call TRBJ1-2; 8 bases agree with TRBD1. J lost 7 bases, V lost 5 bases, and 10 bases had no gene match. The CDR3 has 14 residues. Germline loops: CDR1 SGHTS, CDR2 YDEGEE. The CDR3 sequence is CASRVPGQVSGYTF. CDR3 DNA sequence: TGTGCCAGCAGAGTCCCGGGACAGGTGTCTGGCTACACCTTC. Filled out from reference TRBV5-8 and TRBJ1-2, the complete variable domain reads EAGVTQSPTHLIKTRGQQATLRCSPISGHTSVYWYQQALGLGLQFLLWYDEGEERNRGNFPPRFSGRQFPNYSSELNVNALELEDSALYLCASRVPGQVSGYTFGSGTRLTVV.

The rearrangement joins TRBV7-9 to TRBJ1-6; 7 bases align to TRBD1. V lost 5 bases, J lost 8 bases, and 9 bases stayed unmatched. This CDR3 comprises 15 residues. Looked up from germline, CDR1 is SEHNR and CDR2 is FQNEAQ (reference sequence). In DNA, the CDR3 is TGTGCCAGCAGCCCTTCGGGGACAGAACATTCACCCCTCCACTTT. This codes for CASSPSGTEHSPLHF.

The chain couples TRBV27 to TRBJ2-1; no definite D call. V lost 4 bases and J 9 bases, leaving 19 bases between the germline ends. The CDR3 spans 15 residues. CDR1 MNHEY and CDR2 SMNVEV come from the germline V gene (reference sequence). In DNA form, the CDR3 reads TGTGCCAGCAGTTACCTAGGTCTTCCGGCGAGTGAGCAGTTCTTC. The encoded protein is CASSYLGLPASEQFF.

V gene TRBV5-1 combines with J gene TRBJ2-7; 10 nucleotides match TRBD1. The CDR3 has 14 residues. The J segment lost 7 bases and the V segment lost 0 bases, leaving 4 bases of the junction unmatched. Looked up from germline, CDR1 is SGHRS and CDR2 is YFSETQ. CDR3 DNA: TGCGCCAGCAGCTTGGAGGGGACAGGGGATGAGCAGTACTTC. It specifies CASSLEGTGDEQYF.

The J gene is TRBJ1-1, the V gene TRBV4-1; D is unresolved. Trimming took off 0 bases at V and 5 bases at J, with 7 bases between the two ends. CDR3 length: 13 residues. Germline CDR1 is MGHRA and CDR2 is YSYEKL. For the CDR3, the DNA is TGCGCCAGCAGCCAAGATAGGGAGACTGAAGCTTTCTTT. Translated: CASSQDRETEAFF.

V is TRBV6-6 and J is TRBJ1-5; no firm D call. The CDR3 has 14 amino acids. Trimming removed 6 bases from V and 0 bases from J, with 9 bases in between. The germline V gene encodes CDR1 MNHNY and CDR2 SVGAGI (reference sequence). The CDR3 reads CASRHAGSNQPQHF. The CDR3 coding sequence is TGTGCCAGCAGGCACGCGGGTAGCAATCAGCCCCAGCATTTT.

This chain uses TRBV19 with TRBJ2-7; 7 nucleotides match TRBD1. The CDR3 has 16 residues. Per the germline V gene, CDR1 is LNHDA and CDR2 is SQIVND (reference sequence). With 7 bases clipped from V and 0 bases from J, the junction kept 12 bases outside the gene matches. CDR3 region: CASTPRRTGSSYEQYF. CDR3 in DNA: TGTGCCAGTACCCCCAGAAGGACAGGTAGCTCCTACGAGCAGTACTTC. Based on the CDR3 plus reference TRBV19 and TRBJ2-7, the full variable domain is DGGITQSPKYLFRKEGQNVTLSCEQNLNHDAMYWYRQDPGQGLRLIYYSQIVNDFQKGDIAEGYSVSREKKESFPLTVTSAQKNPTAFYLCASTPRRTGSSYEQYFGPGTRLTVT.

V usage is TRBV6-5 and J usage is TRBJ1-2; 7 nucleotides align to TRBD1. Germline CDR1 reads MNHEY; CDR2 reads SVGAGI. There are 16 residues in the CDR3. V lost 1 base and J lost 1; bases outside the gene matches: 6. The CDR3 DNA reads as TGTGCCAGCAGTTACTTCAGGGGGGCCTTTAACTATGGCTACACCTTC. Encoded protein: CASSYFRGAFNYGYTF.

The chain joins TRBV11-2 to TRBJ2-7, with 11 bases matching TRBD1. The CDR3 has 13 residues. V dropped 5 bases and J dropped 6; count of bases not matched to a gene: 3. Looked up from germline, CDR1 is SGHAT and CDR2 is FQNNGV. CDR3 nucleotide sequence: TGTGCCAGCAGCCGGGACAGGGGGAGCGAGCAGTACTTC. Translating it yields CASSRDRGSEQYF.

J is TRBJ1-5 and V is TRBV15; perhaps TRBD1 as D (5 bases). The CDR3 runs to 16 residues. Per germline, CDR1 LNHNV and CDR2 YYDKDF (reference sequence). V was cut by 4 bases and J by 3 bases, with 16 bases left in between. The chain's CDR3 is CATSISGQVDNQPQHF. CDR3 DNA: TGTGCCACCAGCATATCAGGGCAGGTAGACAATCAGCCCCAGCATTTT.

In the case of this clone: Different DNA sequences within this sample yield the same CDR3. The rearrangement joins TRBV28 to TRBJ1-5; no firm D call. Germline-derived CDR1 and CDR2 are MDHEN and SYDVKM. Trimming cost V 3 bases and J 4 bases, with 4 bases left between them. The CDR3 loop spans 12 amino acids. In DNA, the CDR3 is TGTGCCAGCAGTTTCGGGAATCAGCCCCAGCATTTT. It encodes CASSFGNQPQHF.

This clone showed up just once. This rearrangement joins TRBV10-3 to TRBJ2-3, with 11 nucleotides matching TRBD2. Germline V gives CDR1 ENHRY, CDR2 SYGVKD. This CDR3 comprises 18 residues. The V and J ends lost 0 bases and 4 bases, in that order; junction bases with no gene match: 9. CDR3 sequence reads: CAISESPLAGGPADTQYF. CDR3 DNA sequence: TGTGCCATCAGTGAGTCCCCTTTAGCGGGGGGGCCGGCAGATACGCAGTATTTT.

Ten or more counts support this clone. The CDR3 region is CASSVATGAGNTIYF. The CDR3, as DNA: TGTGCCAGCAGCGTCGCAACAGGGGCTGGAAACACCATATATTTT. The chain recombines TRBV9 with TRBJ1-3; 7 positions agree with TRBD1. Per the germline V gene, CDR1 is SGDLS and CDR2 is YYNGEE. The CDR3 has 15 amino acids. Germline trimming cut 2 bases from V and 2 bases from J; bases unmatched to any gene: 4. Supplemented by reference TRBV9 and TRBJ1-3, the full variable domain reads DSGVTQTPKHLITATGQRVTLRCSPRSGDLSVYWYQQSLDQGLQFLIQYYNGEERAKGNILERFSAQQFPDLHSELNLSSLELGDSALYFCASSVATGAGNTIYFGEGSWLTVV.

Points on this clone: Relative to the germline gene, one junction end is altered; a read error may explain this. The chain employs TRBV7-7 and TRBJ1-1, with D unresolved. CDR1 and CDR2 (germline): SSHAT, FNYEAQ (reference sequence). This CDR3 region has 13 residues. CDR3: CASSRLRDTEAFF. In DNA form, the CDR3 reads TGTGCTAGCAGCCGATTGAGGGACACTGAAGCTTTCTTT.

This chain connects TRBV7-2 to TRBJ2-1; 8 bases map to TRBD2. V lost 6 bases and J lost 4; bases outside the gene matches: 11. Germline V gives CDR1 SGHTA, CDR2 FQGNSA. The CDR3 is 16 amino acids. The CDR3 loop reads CASRDSGTRVYNEQFF. The DNA for the CDR3 is TGTGCCAGCAGGGATTCCGGGACTAGGGTGTACAATGAGCAGTTCTTC.